The rows below give T cell receptor beta chains drawn from one sample of a study of PD-1 blockade in classical Hodgkin lymphoma. Using immunoSEQ multiplex PCR, the repertoire was profiled, and TCRdb retains in-frame clones only, with some absent. The top ten hold around 2% of the sample, which has more than 75,000 clones, approximately 94% seen once. Source: peripheral blood mononuclear cells (PBMCs), taken before the fourth cycle of nivolumab. These receptors came from a human donor with classical Hodgkin lymphoma. Each CDR3 is given with its conserved first and last residue. Each record gives: J gene, V gene, CDR3 protein.

TRBJ1-2 TRBV4-1 CASSQGTANYGYTF
TRBJ1-1 TRBV4-2 CASSQDHANTEAFF
TRBJ2-7 TRBV6-5 CASSYSFASGNYEQYF
TRBJ2-3 TRBV7-2 CASSSLGRARRSTDTQYF
TRBJ1-2 TRBV30 CAWSVGGGGYGYTF
TRBJ2-1 TRBV13 CASSLSEAGGRYEQFF
TRBJ2-1 TRBV6-5 CASRRREGQGNEQFF
TRBJ1-4 TRBV7-9 CASSSGREKLFF
TRBJ1-2 TRBV27 CASRRTGDANGYTF
TRBJ1-2 TRBV28 CASIPQKGGNYGYTF
TRBJ2-7 TRBV11-2 CASSLTGGGEQYF
TRBJ1-2 TRBV6-5 CASRKTFYGYTF
TRBJ2-1 TRBV5-1 CASSLTMDNEQFF
TRBJ1-1 TRBV15 CATSRDPAGGAWNTEAFF